These T cell receptor beta chains were read from a single sample in a study of PD-L1 blockade in urothelial cancer. The method was immunoSEQ multiplex PCR; TCRdb's version includes in-frame clones alone and lacks a portion of them. The sample records roughly 45,000 clones, 80% to 90% being singletons. The sequencing used PBMCs, collected around atezolizumab (anti-PD-L1) treatment. All receptors derive from a man in his 60s with urothelial cancer. Each CDR3 is given with its conserved first and last residue. The order of the fields is D gene, clone size, V gene, J gene, CDR3 protein, CDR3 DNA. D genes are given only for firm matches. Not all rows give a size; the values are once, few, many and, for expanded clones, a class.

-	once	TRBV7-9	TRBJ1-1	CASSGRNTEAFF	TGTGCCAGCAGCGGCAGGAACACTGAAGCTTTCTTT
TRBD2	-	TRBV5-1	TRBJ2-7	CASSPERTSGGYEQYF	TGCGCCAGCAGCCCTGAGAGGACTAGCGGGGGCTACGAGCAGTACTTC
-	-	TRBV19	TRBJ1-3	CASSTSAGSGNTIYF	TGTGCCAGTAGTACCTCGGCGGGCTCTGGAAACACCATATATTTT
-	few	TRBV4-1	TRBJ1-1	CASSHPLRVGSVNTEAFF	TGCGCCAGCAGCCATCCTCTCAGGGTGGGGTCGGTAAACACTGAAGCTTTCTTT
TRBD2	-	TRBV6-1	TRBJ2-5	CASSKAGGPVETQYF	TGTGCCAGCAGTAAAGCGGGGGGGCCCGTGGAGACCCAGTACTTC
-	-	TRBV4-2	TRBJ2-7	CASSQDPRQTYEQYF	TGTGCCAGCAGCCAAGATCCGCGACAGACCTACGAGCAGTACTTC
TRBD2	-	TRBV5-1	TRBJ2-3	CASSILSGGFTDTQYF	TGCGCCAGCAGCATACTTAGCGGGGGATTCACAGATACGCAGTATTTT
TRBD1	-	TRBV11-2	TRBJ2-1	CASSTNRGQAGGEQFF	TGTGCCAGCAGCACAAATAGGGGACAGGCCGGAGGTGAGCAGTTCTTC
-	few	TRBV2	TRBJ1-2	CASSENIGYTF	TGTGCCAGCAGTGAAAATATTGGCTACACCTTC
-	-	TRBV7-9	TRBJ1-1	CASSLLTEAFF	TGTGCCAGCAGCTTACTAACTGAAGCTTTCTTT
-	-	TRBV30	TRBJ1-4	CAWSVRGGEKLFF	TGTGCCTGGAGTGTACGGGGAGGTGAAAAACTGTTTTTT
TRBD1	-	TRBV6-1	TRBJ2-2	CATRQGSNTGELFF	TGTGCCACCCGACAGGGTTCGAACACCGGGGAGCTGTTTTTT
-	-	TRBV2	TRBJ1-3	CASSEGGLSGNTIYF	TGTGCCAGCAGTGAAGGGGGCCTTTCTGGAAACACCATATATTTT
TRBD1	-	TRBV30	TRBJ1-1	CAWNGQDHYYTEAFF	TGTGCCTGGAACGGACAGGATCATTACTACACTGAAGCTTTCTTT
-	-	TRBV7-8	TRBJ1-4	CASSPTSEAHNEKLFF	TGTGCCAGCAGCCCAACTTCAGAGGCGCACAATGAAAAACTGTTTTTT
-	few	TRBV7-9	TRBJ2-7	CASSEAGLDEQYF	TGTGCCAGCAGCGAAGCAGGGTTGGACGAGCAGTACTTC
TRBD2	once	TRBV7-2	TRBJ2-3	CASSTGLAGGLDTQYF	TGTGCCAGCAGCACGGGACTAGCGGGGGGTTTAGATACGCAGTATTTT
TRBD2	-	TRBV9	TRBJ2-5	CASSVTSVRRETQYF	TGTGCCAGCAGCGTAACTAGCGTGAGGCGAGAGACCCAGTACTTC
TRBD1	-	TRBV28	TRBJ1-6	CASSFPGQGARNSPLHF	TGTGCCAGCAGTTTCCCCGGACAGGGGGCAAGAAATTCACCCCTCCACTTT
-	-	TRBV5-4	TRBJ2-7	CASSLAGSYEQYF	TGTGCCAGCAGCTTGGCGGGGAGCTACGAGCAGTACTTC
TRBD1	few	TRBV5-4	TRBJ2-7	CASSLGTGGDEQYF	TGTGCCAGCAGCTTGGGGACAGGGGGCGACGAGCAGTACTTC
-	-	TRBV30	TRBJ1-1	CAWSVKPGQSNTEAFF	TGTGCCTGGAGTGTAAAACCCGGACAGTCGAACACTGAAGCTTTCTTT
-	-	TRBV28	TRBJ2-2	CASNGIGELFF	TGTGCCAGCAACGGGATCGGGGAGCTGTTTTTT
TRBD2	-	TRBV13	TRBJ2-3	CASSLGLAGGRDTQYF	TGTGCCAGCAGCTTAGGCCTAGCGGGGGGGCGAGATACGCAGTATTTT
-	-	TRBV7-9	TRBJ1-1	CASTLSRAEAFF	TGTGCCAGCACCCTCAGCAGGGCTGAAGCTTTCTTT
-	few	TRBV6-6	TRBJ1-2	CASGKPQGVYGYTF	TGTGCCAGCGGCAAACCGCAGGGTGTCTATGGCTACACCTTC
-	once	TRBV28	TRBJ2-7	CASTGPLGGAYEQYF	TGTGCCAGCACCGGACCATTAGGGGGAGCCTACGAGCAGTACTTC
-	-	TRBV19	TRBJ1-5	CASSSTGNQPQHF	TGTGCCAGTAGTTCCACTGGCAATCAGCCCCAGCATTTT
-	-	TRBV30	TRBJ1-3	CAWSVGTHSGNTIYF	TGTGCCTGGAGTGTGGGGACACACTCTGGAAACACCATATATTTT
TRBD1	-	TRBV28	TRBJ1-5	CASSSPGTGVYQPQHF	TGTGCCAGCAGTTCCCCCGGGACAGGGGTCTATCAGCCCCAGCATTTT
TRBD2	-	TRBV7-3	TRBJ2-5	CASSPLAGGRETQYF	TGTGCTAGCAGCCCACTAGCGGGGGGGCGTGAGACCCAGTACTTC
-	-	TRBV7-9	TRBJ1-2	CASSLSTRGMGYGYTF	TGTGCCAGCAGCTTATCGACTCGGGGGATGGGATATGGCTACACCTTC
TRBD2	-	TRBV2	TRBJ2-3	CASSERAGGRFTDTQYF	TGTGCCAGCAGTGAAAGGGCGGGGGGTCGATTCACAGATACGCAGTATTTT
-	-	TRBV19	TRBJ2-1	CASSITRGNEQFF	TGTGCCAGTAGTATAACTCGGGGCAATGAGCAGTTCTTC
-	-	TRBV28	TRBJ1-1	CASGPWGDAGTEAFF	TGTGCCAGCGGGCCCTGGGGAGATGCAGGCACTGAAGCTTTCTTT
TRBD1	-	TRBV5-5	TRBJ1-5	CASSLAPGTGGWQPQHF	TGTGCCAGCAGCTTGGCCCCTGGGACAGGGGGCTGGCAGCCCCAGCATTTT
TRBD1	-	TRBV28	TRBJ1-5	CASTFRGDRGYYSNQPQHF	TGTGCCAGCACGTTTAGGGGGGACAGGGGTTATTATAGCAATCAGCCCCAGCATTTT
TRBD1	-	TRBV18	TRBJ1-3	CASSPDRVGNTIYF	TGTGCCAGCTCGCCTGACAGGGTTGGAAACACCATATATTTT
TRBD1	-	TRBV2	TRBJ1-2	CASDSDRASYGYTF	TGTGCCAGCGATTCGGACAGGGCTAGCTATGGCTACACCTTC
TRBD2	-	TRBV28	TRBJ2-5	CASSYGLAGSQETQYF	TGTGCCAGCAGCTACGGACTAGCGGGGTCCCAAGAGACCCAGTACTTC
TRBD2	-	TRBV7-9	TRBJ2-3	CASSGTSGGPGTDTQYF	TGTGCCAGCAGCGGGACTAGCGGGGGGCCGGGAACAGATACGCAGTATTTT
TRBD2	-	TRBV11-3	TRBJ2-7	CASSLGGGHEQYF	TGTGCCAGCAGCTTAGGGGGGGGACACGAGCAGTACTTC